One sample yielded the 5 T cell receptor beta chains listed below, sequenced in a study of radiation and T cells in renal cell carcinoma. Time point meaning: baseline pretreatment blood. The treatment: 15 Gy SBRT to primary tumor, nephrectomy 4 weeks later. TCRdb's table, derived via immunoSEQ multiplex PCR, lists solely in-frame clones and lacks some. The sample includes tens of thousands of clones, roughly four fifths of them seen just once. Sequences were derived from blood, sampled from a patient whose treatment included radiotherapy and nephrectomy. Receptor source: a woman between 65 and 79 years old with renal cell carcinoma.

The chain couples TRBV2 to TRBJ2-1; D assignment may be TRBD1 or TRBD2 (5 bases each). The V gene's germline CDR1 is SNHLY and CDR2 FYNNEI. V dropped 4 bases and J dropped 0 bases, with 13 bases sitting between them. This CDR3 has 16 amino acids. The CDR3 bases are TGTGCCAGCAGTGGCGAGGGGTGGAGCTCCTACAATGAGCAGTTCTTC. It translates to CASSGEGWSSYNEQFF.

This clone was detected ten times or more. The rearrangement joins TRBV4-1 to TRBJ1-1, with D unclear. This CDR3 comprises 10 residues. Per germline, CDR1 MGHRA and CDR2 YSYEKL. V shed 6 bases and J shed 4 bases, with 3 bases lying between them. CDR3 sequence reads: CASSGTEAFF. CDR3 nucleotides: TGCGCCAGCAGTGGCACTGAAGCTTTCTTT.

V gene TRBV29-1 combines with J gene TRBJ2-3; 9 bases map to TRBD2. V shed 4 bases, J shed 1 base, and the junction held 0 bases outside the gene matches. Germline V lookup: CDR1 SQVTM, CDR2 ANQGSEA. The CDR3 spans 13 residues. Here the CDR3 reads CSVASGGTDTQYF. DNA of the CDR3: TGCAGCGTTGCTAGCGGGGGCACAGATACGCAGTATTTT.

Concerning this clone: The germline gene is not matched at one end of the junction; a read error may be the cause. This rearrangement joins TRBV29-1 to TRBJ2-2; D remains unclear. The CDR3 consists of 11 residues. Germline V gene sequence: CDR1 SQVTM, CDR2 ANQGSEA. The CDR3 spells CSVRNAGELFF. CDR3 in DNA: TGCAGCGTTAGGAACGCCGGGGAGCTGTTTTTT.

The rearrangement uses TRBV19 and TRBJ1-2; weak D call: TRBD1 (5 bases). Germline V lookup: CDR1 LNHDA, CDR2 SQIVND (reference sequence). This CDR3 has 14 residues. V was shortened by 4 bases and J by 3 bases, with 12 bases between the two germline ends. This chain's CDR3 is CASSSRGLDYGYTF. The CDR3 bases are TGTGCCAGTAGTAGCCGGGGCTTGGACTATGGCTACACCTTC.